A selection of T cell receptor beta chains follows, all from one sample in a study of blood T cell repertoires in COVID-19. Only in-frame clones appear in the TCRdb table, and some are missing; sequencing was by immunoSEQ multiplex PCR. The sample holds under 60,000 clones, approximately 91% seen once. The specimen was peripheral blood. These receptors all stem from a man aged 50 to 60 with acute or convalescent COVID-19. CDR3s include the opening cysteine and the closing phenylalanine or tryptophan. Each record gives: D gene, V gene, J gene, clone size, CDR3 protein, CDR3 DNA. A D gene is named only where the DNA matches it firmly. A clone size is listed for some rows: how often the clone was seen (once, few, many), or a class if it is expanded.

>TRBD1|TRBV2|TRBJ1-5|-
CASSGQGDSNQPQHF
TGTGCCAGCAGTGGACAGGGGGATAGCAATCAGCCCCAGCATTTT
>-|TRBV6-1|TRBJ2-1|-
CASSVGAPDLGISYNEQFF
TGTGCCAGCAGTGTGGGCGCCCCGGACTTGGGAATCTCCTACAATGAGCAGTTCTTC
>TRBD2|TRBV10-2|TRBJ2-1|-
CASSENSGIGAEQFF
TGCGCCAGCAGTGAGAATAGCGGGATTGGAGCTGAGCAGTTCTTC
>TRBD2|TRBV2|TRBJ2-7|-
CASRPGTNLYEQYF
TGTGCCAGCAGGCCCGGGACTAACCTCTACGAGCAGTACTTC
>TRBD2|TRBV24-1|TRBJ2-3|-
CATSAPGGLTDTQYF
TGTGCCACCAGTGCGCCGGGAGGACTCACAGATACGCAGTATTTT
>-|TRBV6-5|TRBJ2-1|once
CASGWLDLYNEQFF
TGTGCCAGCGGGTGGCTAGACCTTTACAATGAGCAGTTCTTC
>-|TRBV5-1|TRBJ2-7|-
CASSLAPFLLGQAYEQYF
TGCGCCAGCAGCTTGGCCCCCTTTCTCCTGGGACAAGCCTACGAGCAGTACTTC
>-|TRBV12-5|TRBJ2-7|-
CASGLVLGSSYEQYF
TGTGCTAGTGGTTTGGTGTTGGGGAGCTCCTACGAGCAGTACTTC
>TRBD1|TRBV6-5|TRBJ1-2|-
CASSSQGNGYTF
TGTGCCAGCAGTTCACAGGGGAATGGCTACACCTTC
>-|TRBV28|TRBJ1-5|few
CASRPRAYNQPQHF
TGTGCCAGCAGGCCGAGGGCCTACAATCAGCCCCAGCATTTT
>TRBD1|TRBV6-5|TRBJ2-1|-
CASGPGQGWNEQFF
TGTGCCAGCGGGCCGGGACAGGGGTGGAATGAGCAGTTCTTC
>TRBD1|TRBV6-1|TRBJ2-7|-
CASSEAGTGHYEQYF
TGTGCCAGCAGTGAAGCCGGGACAGGGCACTACGAGCAGTACTTC
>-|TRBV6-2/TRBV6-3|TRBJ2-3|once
CASSYGAALSTDTQYF
TGTGCCAGCAGTTATGGAGCGGCCCTTAGCACAGATACGCAGTATTTT
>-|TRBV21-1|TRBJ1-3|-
CASCLTGGNTIYF
TGTGCCAGCTGCCTGACAGGGGGAAACACCATATATTTT
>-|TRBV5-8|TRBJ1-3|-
CASSLGDRTGNTIYF
TGTGCCAGCAGCTTGGGCGACAGAACTGGAAACACCATATATTTT
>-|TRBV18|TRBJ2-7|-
CASSPGQGPYYEQYF
TGTGCCAGCTCACCAGGCCAGGGGCCCTACTACGAGCAGTACTTC
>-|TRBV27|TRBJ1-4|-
CASSLLGQGNEKLFF
TGTGCCAGCAGTTTGTTAGGGCAGGGTAATGAAAAACTGTTTTTT
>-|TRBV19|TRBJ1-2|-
CASSPFGKGNYGYTF
TGTGCCAGTAGTCCCTTCGGGAAGGGAAACTATGGCTACACCTTC
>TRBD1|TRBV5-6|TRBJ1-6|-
CASSLAGQINSPLHF
TGTGCCAGCAGCTTGGCGGGACAGATTAATTCACCCCTCCACTTT
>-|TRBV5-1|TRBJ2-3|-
CASSLGLRAEADTQYF
TGCGCCAGCAGCTTGGGACTCCGGGCGGAGGCAGATACGCAGTATTTT
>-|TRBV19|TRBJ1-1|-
CASSIDRGGGRTEAFF
TGTGCCAGTAGTATAGATCGGGGGGGTGGTAGGACTGAAGCTTTCTTT
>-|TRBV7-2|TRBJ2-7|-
CASSVDGRGEQYF
TGTGCCAGCAGCGTAGACGGGAGAGGCGAGCAGTACTTC
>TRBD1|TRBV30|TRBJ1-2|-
CAWRKTGGVGYGYTF
TGTGCCTGGAGGAAAACAGGGGGCGTTGGCTATGGCTACACCTTC
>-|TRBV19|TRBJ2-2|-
CASSILGPGELFF
TGTGCCAGTAGTATCCTGGGGCCCGGGGAGCTGTTTTTT
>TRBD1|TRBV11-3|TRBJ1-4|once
CASSPGQGVEKLFF
TGTGCCAGCAGCCCCGGACAGGGAGTTGAAAAACTGTTTTTT
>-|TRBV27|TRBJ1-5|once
CASSLRGFNQPQHF
TGTGCCAGCAGTTTAAGAGGGTTCAATCAGCCCCAGCATTTT
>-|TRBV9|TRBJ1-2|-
CASSSIGYTF
TGTGCCAGCAGCTCAATCGGCTACACCTTC
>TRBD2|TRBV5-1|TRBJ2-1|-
CASSLGREGHNEQFF
TGCGCCAGCAGCTTGGGGAGGGAGGGCCACAATGAGCAGTTCTTC
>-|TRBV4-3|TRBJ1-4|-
CASSQGSVGLSEKLFF
TGCGCCAGCAGCCAAGGTAGTGTGGGGCTGAGCGAAAAACTGTTTTTT
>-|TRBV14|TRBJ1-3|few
CASSQVRSSGNTIYF
TGTGCCAGCAGCCAAGTGAGGAGCTCTGGAAACACCATATATTTT
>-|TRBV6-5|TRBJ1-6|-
CASSYSTRRGYSPLHF
TGTGCCAGCAGTTACTCGACACGCAGGGGTTATTCACCCCTCCACTTT
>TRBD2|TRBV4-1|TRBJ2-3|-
CASSQVVAGEGDTQYF
TGCGCCAGCAGCCAAGTAGTAGCGGGAGAGGGGGATACGCAGTATTTT
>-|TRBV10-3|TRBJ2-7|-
CAISDTGTTYEQYF
TGTGCCATCAGTGACACCGGGACAACCTACGAGCAGTACTTC
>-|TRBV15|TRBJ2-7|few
CATSRDAQDYYEQYF
TGTGCCACCAGCAGAGATGCCCAGGACTACTACGAGCAGTACTTC
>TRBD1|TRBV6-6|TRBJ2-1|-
CASSGQGINEQFF
TGTGCCTCGTCAGGACAGGGGATCAATGAGCAGTTCTTC
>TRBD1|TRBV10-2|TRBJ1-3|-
CASSAGQVTAPPRNTIYF
TGCGCCAGCAGTGCCGGACAGGTGACTGCCCCCCCTAGAAACACCATATATTTT
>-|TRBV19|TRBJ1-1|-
CASSILERNTEAFF
-
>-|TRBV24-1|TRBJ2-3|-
CATSDFGVSGPDTQYF
TGTGCCACCAGTGATTTCGGGGTTAGTGGGCCAGATACGCAGTATTTT
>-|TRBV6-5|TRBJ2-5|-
CASRGGGEGTQYF
TGTGCCAGCAGAGGAGGGGGCGAGGGGACCCAGTACTTC
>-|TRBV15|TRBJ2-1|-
CATSRDPLDFRDLYNEQFF
TGTGCCACCAGCAGAGATCCACTTGATTTCCGGGATCTATACAATGAGCAGTTCTTC
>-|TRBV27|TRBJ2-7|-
CASSLSADYEQYF
TGTGCCAGCAGTTTATCGGCGGACTACGAGCAGTACTTC
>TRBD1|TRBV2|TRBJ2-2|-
CASSPEGARTGELFF
TGTGCCAGCAGTCCAGAGGGGGCGCGAACCGGGGAGCTGTTTTTT
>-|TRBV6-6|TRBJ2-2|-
CASSDGQLTGELFF
TGTGCCAGCAGCGACGGACAGTTAACCGGGGAGCTGTTTTTT
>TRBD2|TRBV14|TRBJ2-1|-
CASSLTSGGGVEQFF
TGTGCCAGCAGCCTCACTAGCGGGGGGGGAGTAGAGCAGTTCTTC
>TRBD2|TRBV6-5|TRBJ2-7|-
CASILLAGNYEQYF
TGTGCCAGCATCCTCCTAGCGGGGAACTACGAGCAGTACTTC
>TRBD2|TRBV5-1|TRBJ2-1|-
CASSQTSGSYNEQFF
TGCGCCAGCAGCCAGACTAGCGGGTCCTACAATGAGCAGTTCTTC
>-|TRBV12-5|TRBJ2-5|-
CASGLDGVGMAQYF
TGTGCTAGTGGTTTGGACGGGGTTGGGATGGCCCAGTACTTC
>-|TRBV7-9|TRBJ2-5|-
CASSPITTRMGETQYF
TGTGCCAGCAGCCCTATTACGACCCGAATGGGCGAGACCCAGTACTTC
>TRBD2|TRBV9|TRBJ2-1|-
CASSATGLPNNEQFF
TGTGCCAGCAGCGCCACGGGACTACCTAACAATGAGCAGTTCTTC
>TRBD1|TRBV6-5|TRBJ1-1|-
CASSNDRGVGAEAFF
TGTGCCAGCAGTAACGACAGGGGGGTCGGAGCTGAAGCTTTCTTT
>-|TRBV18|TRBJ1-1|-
CASSPFQGETEAFF
TGTGCCAGCTCACCATTTCAGGGTGAAACTGAAGCTTTCTTT
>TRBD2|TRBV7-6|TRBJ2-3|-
CASSLAPSGIADTQYF
TGTGCCAGCAGCTTAGCGCCTAGCGGGATAGCAGATACGCAGTATTTT
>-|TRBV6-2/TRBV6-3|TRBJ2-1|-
CASSYSKGSVESYNEQFF
TGTGCCAGCAGTTACTCGAAGGGTAGCGTTGAGTCCTACAATGAGCAGTTCTTC